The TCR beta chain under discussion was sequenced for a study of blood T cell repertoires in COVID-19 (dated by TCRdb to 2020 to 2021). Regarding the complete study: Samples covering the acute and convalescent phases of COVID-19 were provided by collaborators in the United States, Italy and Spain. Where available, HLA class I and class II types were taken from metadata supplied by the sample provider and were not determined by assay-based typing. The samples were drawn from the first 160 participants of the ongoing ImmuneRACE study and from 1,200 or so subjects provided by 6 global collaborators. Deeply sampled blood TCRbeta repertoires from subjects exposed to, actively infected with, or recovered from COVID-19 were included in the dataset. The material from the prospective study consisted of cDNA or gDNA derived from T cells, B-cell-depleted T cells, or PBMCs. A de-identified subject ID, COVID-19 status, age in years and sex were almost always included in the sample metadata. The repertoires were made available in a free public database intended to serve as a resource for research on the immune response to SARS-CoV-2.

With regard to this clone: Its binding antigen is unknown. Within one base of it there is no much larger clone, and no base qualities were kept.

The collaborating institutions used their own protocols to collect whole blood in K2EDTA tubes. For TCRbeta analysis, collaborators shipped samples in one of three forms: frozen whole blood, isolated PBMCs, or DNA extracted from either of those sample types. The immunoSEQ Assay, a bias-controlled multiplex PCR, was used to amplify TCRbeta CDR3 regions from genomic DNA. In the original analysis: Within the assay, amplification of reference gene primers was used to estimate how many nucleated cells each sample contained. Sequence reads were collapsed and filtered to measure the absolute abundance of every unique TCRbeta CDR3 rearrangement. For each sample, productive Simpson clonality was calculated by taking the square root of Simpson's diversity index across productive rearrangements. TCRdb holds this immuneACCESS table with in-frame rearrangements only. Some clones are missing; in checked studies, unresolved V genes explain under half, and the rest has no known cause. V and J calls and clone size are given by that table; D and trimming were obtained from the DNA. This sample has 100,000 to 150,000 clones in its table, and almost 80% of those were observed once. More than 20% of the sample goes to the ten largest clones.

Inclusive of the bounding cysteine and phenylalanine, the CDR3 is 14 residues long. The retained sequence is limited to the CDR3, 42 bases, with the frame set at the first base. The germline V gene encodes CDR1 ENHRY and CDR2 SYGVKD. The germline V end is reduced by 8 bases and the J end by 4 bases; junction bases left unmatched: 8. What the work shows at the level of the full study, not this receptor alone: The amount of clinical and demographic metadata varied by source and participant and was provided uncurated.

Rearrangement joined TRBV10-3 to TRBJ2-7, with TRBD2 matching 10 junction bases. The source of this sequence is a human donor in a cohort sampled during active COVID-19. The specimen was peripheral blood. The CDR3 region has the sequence CAIHPAGGRYEQYF. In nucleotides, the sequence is TGTGCCATCCACCCAGCGGGAGGGCGGTACGAGCAGTACTTC.